The 11 T cell receptor beta chains listed next were all sequenced from one sample in a study of prognosis after radiotherapy for stage I lung cancer. Genomic DNA yielded TCR beta CDR3, amplified by two-round multiplex PCR. It was primers specific to each TRBV and TRBJ gene that first-round PCR used. TCRdb processed the multiplex PCR reads anew with MiXCR; each CDR3 protein has one entry. Altogether about 26,000 distinct CDR3 sequences are present, around two fifths being singletons, with the ten largest covering around a third. Here the sequenced sample was PBMCs, taken before or after stereotactic body radiation therapy (not recorded which). These receptors all come from a donor aged 50 or older with non-small cell lung cancer.

Comment on this clonotype: Possible read error: a much larger clone is one base away. The genes are TRBV11-1 and TRBJ2-7; D possibly corresponds to TRBD1 (6 bases). CDR3 length: 13 residues. V dropped 5 bases and J dropped 3 bases, with 11 bases sitting between them. Germline-derived CDR1 and CDR2 are SGHAT and FQDESV (reference sequence). The CDR3 protein is CASSVEGVYEQYF. CDR3 coding DNA: TGTGCCAGCAGCGTAGAGGGGGTCTACGAGCAGTACTTC.

This clonotype came up many times. The chain has TRBV15 and TRBJ2-1, with TRBD2 matching 11 bases. J gave up 9 bases and V 1 base, and 5 bases lay outside the gene matches. This CDR3 comprises 15 residues. Germline CDR1 reads LNHNV; CDR2 reads YYDKDF (reference sequence). CDR3 sequence (DNA): TGTGCCACCAGCAGAGTACTAGCGGGGGTTGGTGAGCAGTTCTTC. This encodes CATSRVLAGVGEQFF.

On this clonotype itself: One base separates it from a far larger clone, so it is likely a read error. The CDR3 DNA reads as TGCAGTGCTAGACCCCAAGTGGCCTCCCTAGGGGATGAGCAGTTCTTC. It encodes CSARPQVASLGDEQFF. V gene TRBV20-1 combines with J gene TRBJ2-5, with D possibly TRBD1 on 5 matching bases. The assigned J gene may be wrong: the sequence end matches TRBJ2-1 better. Germline CDR1 reads DFQATT; CDR2 reads SNEGSKA (reference sequence). This CDR3 is built from 16 residues.

The genes are TRBV19 and TRBJ1-5; D is unresolved. From germline, CDR1 is LNHDA and CDR2 SQIVND (reference sequence). This CDR3 is built from 13 residues. The ends were cut back, 3 bases at V and 4 bases at J, with 7 bases in the middle. The CDR3 loop reads CASSIADNQPQHF. The CDR3 DNA is TGTGCCAGTAGTATCGCCGATAATCAGCCCCAGCATTTT.

This chain uses TRBV7-8 with TRBJ1-2, with D uncertain. From germline, CDR1 is SGHVS and CDR2 FQNEAQ. Trimming cost V 1 base and J 5 bases, with 11 bases left between them. The CDR3 extends over 14 amino acids. The CDR3 DNA follows: TGTGCCAGCAGCTTAGGGCCAGGAGCTTATGGCTACACCTTC. It specifies CASSLGPGAYGYTF.

About this clonotype itself: This sequence is one base from a far larger clone and is likely a read error. J is TRBJ2-6 and V is TRBV6-4; D is unresolved. V lost 5 bases and J lost 0, with 11 bases in between. CDR3 length equals 16 residues. From germline, CDR1 is MRHNA and CDR2 SNTAGT. CDR3 amino acids: CASSYLTVSGANVLTF. CDR3 nucleotide sequence: TGTGCCAGCAGTTACCTAACAGTCTCTGGGGCCAACGTCCTGACTTTC.

This clonotype was detected once. Sequence at one end of the junction differs from germline and may be a read error. The chain is built from TRBV7-2 and TRBJ2-2, with D unclear. In germline, CDR1 is SGHTA, CDR2 FQGNSA. The CDR3 is 15 residues long. CDR3 DNA sequence: TGTGCCAGCAGCTTACGGCTTGCAAACACCTGGGAGCTGTTTTTT. It codes for CASSLRLANTWELFF.

This clonotype has ten or more counts. An end of the junction does not agree with germline; a read error may underlie this. The chain carries TRBV7-9 and TRBJ2-2, with TRBD2 matching 9 bases. The CDR3 totals 16 residues. Germline V gene sequence: CDR1 SEHNR, CDR2 FQNEAQ (reference sequence). The CDR3 loop is CATLGASGVETGGLFF. The CDR3 DNA reads as TGTGCTACCCTAGGGGCTAGCGGGGTAGAAACCGGGGGGCTGTTTTTT. Full variable domain (rest looked up from reference TRBV7-9 and TRBJ2-2): DTGVSQNPRHKITKRGQNVTFRCDPISEHNRLYWYRQTLGQGPEFLTYFQNEAQLEKSRLLSDRFSAERPKGSFSTLEIQRTEQGDSAMYLCATLGASGVETGGLFFGEGSRLTVL.

A note on this clonotype: A read error may explain this, as a much larger clone is one base away. J is TRBJ1-1 and V is TRBV7-2, with TRBD1 as a possible D gene (5 bases). Germline loops: CDR1 SGHTA, CDR2 FQGNSA. V gave up 7 bases and J gave up 0 bases, with 12 bases separating them. This CDR3 has 14 amino acids. The CDR3 DNA follows: TGTGCCAGCATCCCGGGACGGTTGAACACTGAAGCTTTCTTT. This gives the protein CASIPGRLNTEAFF.

A few counts support this clonotype. It differs at one base from a far larger clone, so likely a read error. This rearrangement joins TRBV7-2 to TRBJ2-7; D is ambiguous. Germline V gene sequence: CDR1 SGHTA, CDR2 FQGNSA. V lost 7 bases to trimming and J lost 0 bases, with 7 bases between them. The CDR3 has 12 amino acids. CDR3 bases: TGTGCCAGCATGTACAGCTCCTACGAGCAGTACTTC. Its protein is CASMYSSYEQYF. Full variable domain (outside the CDR3, taken from reference TRBV7-2 and TRBJ2-7): GAGVSQSPSNKVTEKGKDVELRCDPISGHTALYWYRQSLGQGLEFLIYFQGNSAPDKSGLPSDRFSAERTGGSVSTLTIQRTQQEDSAVYLCASMYSSYEQYFGPGTRLTVT.

This clonotype showed up many times. The V gene is TRBV11-2, the J gene TRBJ2-1; TRBD2 matches at 8 bases. Trimming at V came to 4 bases and at J to 7 bases, leaving 12 bases not matched to a gene. The CDR3 is 16 residues long. The germline V gene encodes CDR1 SGHAT and CDR2 FQNNGV. Here the CDR3 reads CASSSLVAGFPNEQFF. CDR3 sequence (DNA): TGTGCCAGCAGCTCGTTAGTAGCGGGGTTCCCGAATGAGCAGTTCTTC.